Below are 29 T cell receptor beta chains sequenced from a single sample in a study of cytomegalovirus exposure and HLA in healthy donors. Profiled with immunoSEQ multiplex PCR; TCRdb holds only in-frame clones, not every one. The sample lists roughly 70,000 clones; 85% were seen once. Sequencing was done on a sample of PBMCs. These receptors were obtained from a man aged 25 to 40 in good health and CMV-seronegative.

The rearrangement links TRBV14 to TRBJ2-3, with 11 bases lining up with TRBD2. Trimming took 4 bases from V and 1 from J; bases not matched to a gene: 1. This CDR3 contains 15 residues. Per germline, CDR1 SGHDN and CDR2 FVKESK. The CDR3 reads CASSPTSGGTDTQYF. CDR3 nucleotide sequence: TGTGCCAGCAGCCCGACTAGCGGGGGCACAGATACGCAGTATTTT. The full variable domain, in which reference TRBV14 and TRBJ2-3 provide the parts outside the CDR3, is EAGVTQFPSHSVIEKGQTVTLRCDPISGHDNLYWYRRVMGKEIKFLLHFVKESKQDESGMPNNRFLAERTGGTYSTLKVQPAELEDSGVYFCASSPTSGGTDTQYFGPGTRLTVL.

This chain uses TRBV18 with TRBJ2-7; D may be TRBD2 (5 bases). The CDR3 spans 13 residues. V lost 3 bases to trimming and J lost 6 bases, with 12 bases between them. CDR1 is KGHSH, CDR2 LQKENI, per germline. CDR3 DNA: TGTGCCAGCTCACCCGCAACACGGGGCGAGCAGTACTTC. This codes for CASSPATRGEQYF. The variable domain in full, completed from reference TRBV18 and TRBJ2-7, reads NAGVMQNPRHLVRRRGQEARLRCSPMKGHSHVYWYRQLPEEGLKFMVYLQKENIIDESGMPKERFSAEFPKEGPSILRIQQVVRGDSAAYFCASSPATRGEQYFGPGTRLTVT.

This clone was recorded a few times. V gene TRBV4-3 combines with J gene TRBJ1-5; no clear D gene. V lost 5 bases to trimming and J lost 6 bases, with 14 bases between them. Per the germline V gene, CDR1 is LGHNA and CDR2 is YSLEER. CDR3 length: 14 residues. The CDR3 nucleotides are TGCGCCAGCAGCATAGTTTCAGGAGGTCAGCCCCAGCATTTT. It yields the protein CASSIVSGGQPQHF.

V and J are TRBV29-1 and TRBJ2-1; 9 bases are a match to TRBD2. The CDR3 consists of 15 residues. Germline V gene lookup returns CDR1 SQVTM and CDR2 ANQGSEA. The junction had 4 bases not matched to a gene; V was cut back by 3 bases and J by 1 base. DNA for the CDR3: TGCAGCGTTGAGGGTAGCGGGAGTTCCTACAATGAGCAGTTCTTC. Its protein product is CSVEGSGSSYNEQFF.

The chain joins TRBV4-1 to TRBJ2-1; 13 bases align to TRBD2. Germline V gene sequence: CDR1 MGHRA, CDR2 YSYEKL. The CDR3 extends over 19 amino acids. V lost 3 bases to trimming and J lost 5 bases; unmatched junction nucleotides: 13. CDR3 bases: TGCGCCAGCAGCCATCCCGGACTAGCGGGGGACTGGAGTCACAATGAGCAGTTCTTC. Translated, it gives CASSHPGLAGDWSHNEQFF.

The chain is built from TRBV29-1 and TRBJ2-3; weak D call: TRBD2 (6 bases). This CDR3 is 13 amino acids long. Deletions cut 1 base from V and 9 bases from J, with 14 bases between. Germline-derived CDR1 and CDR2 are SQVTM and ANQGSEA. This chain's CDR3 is CSVEGGVGGTQYF. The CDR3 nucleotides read TGCAGCGTTGAAGGAGGGGTTGGGGGGACGCAGTATTTT.

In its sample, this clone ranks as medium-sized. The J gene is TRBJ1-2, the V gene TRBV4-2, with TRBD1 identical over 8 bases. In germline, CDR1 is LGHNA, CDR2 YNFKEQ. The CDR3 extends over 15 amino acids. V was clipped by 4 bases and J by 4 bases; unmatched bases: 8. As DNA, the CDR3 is TGTGCCAGCAGCCTTAGGCAGGGGGCCTTCTATGGCTACACCTTC. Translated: CASSLRQGAFYGYTF.

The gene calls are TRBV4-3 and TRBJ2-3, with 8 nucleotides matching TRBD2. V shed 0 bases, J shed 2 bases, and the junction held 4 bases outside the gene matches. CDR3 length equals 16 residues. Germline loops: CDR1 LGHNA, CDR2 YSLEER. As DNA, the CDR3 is TGCGCCAGCAGCCAAGATAGCGGGACCTTCACAGATACGCAGTATTTT. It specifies CASSQDSGTFTDTQYF.

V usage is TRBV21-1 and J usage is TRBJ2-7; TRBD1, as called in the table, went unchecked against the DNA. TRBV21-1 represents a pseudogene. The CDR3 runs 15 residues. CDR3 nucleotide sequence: TGTGCCAGCAAGGGAACTTATGGACAGCACTACGAGCAGTACGTC. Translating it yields CASKGTYGQHYEQYV.

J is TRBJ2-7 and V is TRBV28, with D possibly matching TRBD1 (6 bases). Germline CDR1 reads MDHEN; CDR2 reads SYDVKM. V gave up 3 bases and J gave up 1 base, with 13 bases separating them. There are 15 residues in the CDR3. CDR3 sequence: CASSFQGTISYEQYF. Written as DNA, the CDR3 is TGTGCCAGCAGTTTTCAGGGGACAATATCCTACGAGCAGTACTTC.

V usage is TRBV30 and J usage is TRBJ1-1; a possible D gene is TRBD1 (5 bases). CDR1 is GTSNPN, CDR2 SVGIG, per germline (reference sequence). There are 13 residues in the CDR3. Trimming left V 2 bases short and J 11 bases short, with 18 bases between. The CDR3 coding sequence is TGTGCCTGGAGTCTGTTGGGGCAGGGCGATGCTTTCTTT. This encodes CAWSLLGQGDAFF. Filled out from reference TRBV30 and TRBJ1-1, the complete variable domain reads SQTIHQWPATLVQPVGSPLSLECTVEGTSNPNLYWYRQAAGRGLQLLFYSVGIGQISSEVPQNLSASRPQDRQFILSSKKLLLSDSGFYLCAWSLLGQGDAFFGQGTRLTVV.

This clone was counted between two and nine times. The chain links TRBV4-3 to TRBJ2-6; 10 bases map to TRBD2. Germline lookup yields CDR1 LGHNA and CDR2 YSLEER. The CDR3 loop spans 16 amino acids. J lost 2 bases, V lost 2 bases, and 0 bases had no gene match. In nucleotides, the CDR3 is TGCGCCAGCAGCCAAAGCGGGGGGGCTGGGGCCAACGTCCTGACTTTC. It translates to CASSQSGGAGANVLTF.

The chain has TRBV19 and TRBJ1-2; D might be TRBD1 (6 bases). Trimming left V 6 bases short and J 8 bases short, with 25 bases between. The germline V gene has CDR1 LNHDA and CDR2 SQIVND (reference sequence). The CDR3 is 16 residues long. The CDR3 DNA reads TGTGCCAGTAGGGCGTCATCAGGGGCCCTATGGAGGGGCTACACCTTC. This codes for CASRASSGALWRGYTF.

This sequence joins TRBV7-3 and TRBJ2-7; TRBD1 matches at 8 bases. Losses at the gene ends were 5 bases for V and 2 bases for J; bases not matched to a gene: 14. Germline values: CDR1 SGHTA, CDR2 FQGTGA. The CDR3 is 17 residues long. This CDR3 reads CASSQMGPRDRPYEQYF. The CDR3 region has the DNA TGTGCCAGCAGCCAAATGGGCCCCCGGGACAGGCCCTACGAGCAGTACTTC.

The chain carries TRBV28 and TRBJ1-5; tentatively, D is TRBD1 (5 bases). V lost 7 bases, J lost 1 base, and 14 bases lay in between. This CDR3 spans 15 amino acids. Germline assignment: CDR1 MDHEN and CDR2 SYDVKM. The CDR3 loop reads CASTRRGGSNQPQHF. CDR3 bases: TGTGCCAGCACCCGTCGGGGGGGAAGCAATCAGCCCCAGCATTTT.

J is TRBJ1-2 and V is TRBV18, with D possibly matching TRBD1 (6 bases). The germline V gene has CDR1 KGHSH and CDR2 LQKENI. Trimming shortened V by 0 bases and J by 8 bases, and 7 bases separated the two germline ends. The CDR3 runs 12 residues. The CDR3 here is CASSPPQGGYTF. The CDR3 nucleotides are TGTGCCAGCTCACCACCTCAGGGGGGCTACACCTTC.

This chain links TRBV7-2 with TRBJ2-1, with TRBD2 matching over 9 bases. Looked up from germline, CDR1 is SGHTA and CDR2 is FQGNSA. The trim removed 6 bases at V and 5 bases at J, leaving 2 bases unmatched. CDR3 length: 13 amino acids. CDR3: CASRAGGDNEQFF. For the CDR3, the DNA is TGTGCCAGCAGGGCGGGGGGGGACAATGAGCAGTTCTTC.

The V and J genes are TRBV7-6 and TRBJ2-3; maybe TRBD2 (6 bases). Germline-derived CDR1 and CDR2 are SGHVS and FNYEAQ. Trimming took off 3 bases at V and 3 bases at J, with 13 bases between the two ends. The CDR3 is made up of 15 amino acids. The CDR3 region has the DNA TGTGCCAGCAGCTTCAGCGGAGGGAAAACAGATACGCAGTATTTT. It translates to CASSFSGGKTDTQYF.

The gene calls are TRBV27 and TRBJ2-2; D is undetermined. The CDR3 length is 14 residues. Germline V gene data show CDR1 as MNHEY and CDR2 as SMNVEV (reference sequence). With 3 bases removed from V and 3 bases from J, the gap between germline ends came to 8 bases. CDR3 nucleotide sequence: TGTGCCAGCAGTTTTGGGCCTCACACCGGGGAGCTGTTTTTT. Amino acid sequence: CASSFGPHTGELFF.

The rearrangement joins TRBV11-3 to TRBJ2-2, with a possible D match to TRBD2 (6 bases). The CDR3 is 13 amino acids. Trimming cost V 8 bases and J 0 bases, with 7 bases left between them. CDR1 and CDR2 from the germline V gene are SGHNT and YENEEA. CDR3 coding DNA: TGTGCCAGCTCTAGCGCGAACACCGGGGAGCTGTTTTTT. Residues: CASSSANTGELFF.

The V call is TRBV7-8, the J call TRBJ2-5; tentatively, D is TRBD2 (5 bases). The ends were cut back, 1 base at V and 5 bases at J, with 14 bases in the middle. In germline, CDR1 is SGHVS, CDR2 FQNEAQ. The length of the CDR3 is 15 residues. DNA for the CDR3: TGTGCCAGCAGCTTAGGAGGGTGGGGTGCTGAGACCCAGTACTTC. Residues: CASSLGGWGAETQYF.

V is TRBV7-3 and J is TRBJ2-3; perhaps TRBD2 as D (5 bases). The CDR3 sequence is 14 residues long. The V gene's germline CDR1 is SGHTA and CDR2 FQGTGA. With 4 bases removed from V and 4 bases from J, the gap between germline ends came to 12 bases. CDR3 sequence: CASSSSGAADTQYF. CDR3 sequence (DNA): TGTGCCAGCAGCTCAAGCGGAGCGGCAGATACGCAGTATTTT.

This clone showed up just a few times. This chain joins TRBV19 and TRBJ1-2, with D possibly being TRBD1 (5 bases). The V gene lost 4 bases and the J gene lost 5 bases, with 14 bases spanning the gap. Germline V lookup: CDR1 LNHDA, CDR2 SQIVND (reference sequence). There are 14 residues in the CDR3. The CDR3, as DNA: TGTGCCAGTAGTAGCCTACGGGGGGTTTATGGCTACACCTTC. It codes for CASSSLRGVYGYTF.

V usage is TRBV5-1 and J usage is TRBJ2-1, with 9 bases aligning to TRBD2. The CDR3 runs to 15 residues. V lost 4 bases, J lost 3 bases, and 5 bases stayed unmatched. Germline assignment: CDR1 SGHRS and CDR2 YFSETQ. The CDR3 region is CASSHSSGVYNEQFF. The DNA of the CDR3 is TGCGCCAGCAGCCATTCTAGCGGGGTCTACAATGAGCAGTTCTTC.

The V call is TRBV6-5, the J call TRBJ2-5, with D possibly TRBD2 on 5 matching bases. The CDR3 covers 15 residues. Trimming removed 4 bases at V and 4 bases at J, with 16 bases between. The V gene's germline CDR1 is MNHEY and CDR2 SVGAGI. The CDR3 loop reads CASSFSRGSGETQYF. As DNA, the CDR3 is TGTGCCAGCAGTTTTTCCCGGGGTTCAGGAGAGACCCAGTACTTC.

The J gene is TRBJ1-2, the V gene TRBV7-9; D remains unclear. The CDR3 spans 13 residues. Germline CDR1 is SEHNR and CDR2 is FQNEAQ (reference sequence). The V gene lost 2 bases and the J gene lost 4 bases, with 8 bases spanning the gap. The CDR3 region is CASSLQDSYGYTF. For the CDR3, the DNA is TGTGCCAGCAGCTTACAGGATTCCTATGGCTACACCTTC. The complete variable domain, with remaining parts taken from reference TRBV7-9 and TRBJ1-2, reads DTGVSQNPRHKITKRGQNVTFRCDPISEHNRLYWYRQTLGQGPEFLTYFQNEAQLEKSRLLSDRFSAERPKGSFSTLEIQRTEQGDSAMYLCASSLQDSYGYTFGSGTRLTVV.

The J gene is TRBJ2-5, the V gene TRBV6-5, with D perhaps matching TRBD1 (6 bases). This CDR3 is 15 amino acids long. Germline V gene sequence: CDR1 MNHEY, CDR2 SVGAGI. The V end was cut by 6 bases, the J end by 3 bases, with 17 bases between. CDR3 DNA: TGTGCCAGCAGGAACCACCAGACAGGAGAAGAGACCCAGTACTTC. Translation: CASRNHQTGEETQYF.

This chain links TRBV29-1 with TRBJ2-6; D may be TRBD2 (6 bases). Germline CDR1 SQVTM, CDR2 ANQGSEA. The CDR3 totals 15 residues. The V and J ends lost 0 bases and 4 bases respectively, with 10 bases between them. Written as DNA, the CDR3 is TGCAGCGTTGAAGATGGGGCGGGGGGGGCCAACGTCCTGACTTTC. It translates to CSVEDGAGGANVLTF.

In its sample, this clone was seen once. The CDR3: CASSRPGALNTEAFF. The CDR3, as DNA: TGTGCCAGCAGCCGCCCGGGAGCACTGAACACTGAAGCTTTCTTT. J is TRBJ1-1 and V is TRBV7-9; no firm D call. The CDR3 covers 15 residues. Germline V gene lookup returns CDR1 SEHNR and CDR2 FQNEAQ (reference sequence). Trimming removed 5 bases from V and 0 bases from J, with 13 bases in between.